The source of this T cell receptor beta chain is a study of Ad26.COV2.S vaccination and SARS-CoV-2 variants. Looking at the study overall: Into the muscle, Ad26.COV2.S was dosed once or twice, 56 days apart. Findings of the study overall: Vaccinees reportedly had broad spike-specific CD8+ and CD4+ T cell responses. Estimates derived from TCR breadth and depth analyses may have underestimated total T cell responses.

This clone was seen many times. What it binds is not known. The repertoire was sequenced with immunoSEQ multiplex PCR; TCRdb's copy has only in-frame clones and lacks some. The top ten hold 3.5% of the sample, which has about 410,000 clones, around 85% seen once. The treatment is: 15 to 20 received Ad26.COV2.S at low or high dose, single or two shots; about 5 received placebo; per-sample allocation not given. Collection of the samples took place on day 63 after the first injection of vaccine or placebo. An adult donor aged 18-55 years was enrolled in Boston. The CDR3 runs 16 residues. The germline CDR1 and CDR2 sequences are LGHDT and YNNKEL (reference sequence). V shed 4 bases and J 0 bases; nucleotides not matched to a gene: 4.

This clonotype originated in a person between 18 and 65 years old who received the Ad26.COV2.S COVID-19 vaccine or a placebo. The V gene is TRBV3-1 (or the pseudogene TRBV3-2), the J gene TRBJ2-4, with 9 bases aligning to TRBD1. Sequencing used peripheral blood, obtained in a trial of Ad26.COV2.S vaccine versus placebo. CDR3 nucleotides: TGTGCCAGCAGCCGGGGACAGGGAATAGCCAAAAACATTCAGTACTTC. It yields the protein CASSRGQGIAKNIQYF.